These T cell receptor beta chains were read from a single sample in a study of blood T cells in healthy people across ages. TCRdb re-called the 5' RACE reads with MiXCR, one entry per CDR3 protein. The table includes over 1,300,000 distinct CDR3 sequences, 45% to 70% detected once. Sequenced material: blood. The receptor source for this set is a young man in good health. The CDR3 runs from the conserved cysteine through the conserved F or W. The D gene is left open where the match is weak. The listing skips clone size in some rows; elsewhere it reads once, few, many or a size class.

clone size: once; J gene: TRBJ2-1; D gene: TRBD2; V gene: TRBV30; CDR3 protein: CAPGSKREGGEQFF; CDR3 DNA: TGTGCCCCCGGGTCTAAGCGGGAGGGAGGTGAGCAGTTCTTC
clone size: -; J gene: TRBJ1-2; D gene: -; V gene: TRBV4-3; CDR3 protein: CASSQGLAYGYTF; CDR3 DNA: TGCGCCAGCAGCCAAGGGCTCGCCTATGGCTACACCTTC
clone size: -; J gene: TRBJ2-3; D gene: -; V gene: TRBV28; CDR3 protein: CASSTRIRETGGDSTDTQYF; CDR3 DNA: TGTGCCAGCAGTACCCGAATCAGGGAAACTGGGGGAGATAGCACAGATACGCAGTATTTT
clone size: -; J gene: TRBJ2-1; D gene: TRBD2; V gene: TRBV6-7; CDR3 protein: CASSYFCGLAGIYSYNEQFF; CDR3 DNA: TGTGCCAGCAGTTACTTTTGTGGACTAGCGGGGATATATTCCTACAATGAGCAGTTCTTC
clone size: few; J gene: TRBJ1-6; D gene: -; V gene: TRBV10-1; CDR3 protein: CASGLSPLHF; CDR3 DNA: TGCGCCAGCGGTTTGTCACCCCTCCACTTT
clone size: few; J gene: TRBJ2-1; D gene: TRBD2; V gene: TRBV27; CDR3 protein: CASSFLLATDNEQFF; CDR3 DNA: TGTGCCAGCAGTTTCTTACTAGCGACAGACAATGAGCAGTTCTTC
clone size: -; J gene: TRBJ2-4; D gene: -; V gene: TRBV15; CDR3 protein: CATSRDGLGGVGNIQYF; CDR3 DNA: TGTGCCACCAGCAGAGATGGCCTCGGGGGCGTCGGGAACATTCAGTACTTC
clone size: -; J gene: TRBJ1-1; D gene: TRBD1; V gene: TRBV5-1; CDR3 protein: CASKLTGGTEAFF; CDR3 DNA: TGCGCCAGCAAACTGACAGGGGGCACTGAAGCTTTCTTT
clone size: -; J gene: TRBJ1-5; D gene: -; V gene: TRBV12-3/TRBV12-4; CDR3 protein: CASSLGARQPQHF; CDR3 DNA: TGTGCCAGCAGTTTGGGGGCCAGGCAGCCCCAGCATTTT
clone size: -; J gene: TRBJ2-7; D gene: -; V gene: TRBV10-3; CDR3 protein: CAISESVGQDSYEQYF; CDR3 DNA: TGTGCCATCAGTGAGTCTGTGGGGCAAGACTCCTACGAGCAGTACTTC
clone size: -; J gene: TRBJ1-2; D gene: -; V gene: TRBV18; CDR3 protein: CASSPNFLGPSGYGYTF; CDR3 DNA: TGTGCCAGCTCACCGAACTTCCTAGGTCCTTCTGGCTATGGCTACACCTTC
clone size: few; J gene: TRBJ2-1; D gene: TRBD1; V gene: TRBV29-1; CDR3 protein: CSWDRGYNEQFF; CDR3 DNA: TGCAGCTGGGACAGGGGCTACAATGAGCAGTTCTTC
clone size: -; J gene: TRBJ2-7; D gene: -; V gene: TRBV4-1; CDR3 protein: CASSQESPPSRGYEQYF; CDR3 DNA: TGCGCCAGCAGCCAAGAAAGCCCCCCCTCAAGGGGCTACGAGCAGTACTTC
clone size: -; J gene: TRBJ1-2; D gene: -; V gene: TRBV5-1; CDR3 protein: CASSPGRVDGYTF; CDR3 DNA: TGCGCCAGCAGCCCCGGACGGGTTGACGGCTACACCTTC